The 8 T cell receptor beta chains listed next were all sequenced from one sample in a study of cytomegalovirus exposure and HLA in healthy donors. With 60 Vbeta and 13 Jbeta primers, the PCR was carried out. Assay used: immunoSEQ multiplex PCR; TCRdb lists only in-frame clones, some missing. Altogether around 130,000 clones are present, around 78% being singletons, with the ten largest covering less than 2%. The material sequenced was PBMCs. The receptor source for this set is a woman aged 18 to 35 in good health and CMV-seronegative.

The V call is TRBV7-2, the J call TRBJ1-2; 8 bases map to TRBD1. CDR1 and CDR2 from the germline V gene are SGHTA and FQGNSA. Trimming cost V 5 bases and J 3 bases; bases outside gene matches: 8. The CDR3 extends over 15 amino acids. The CDR3 DNA sequence: TGTGCCAGCAGCCTACGGACAGGGTGGGACTATGGCTACACCTTC. Its translation: CASSLRTGWDYGYTF. Supplemented by reference TRBV7-2 and TRBJ1-2, the full variable domain reads GAGVSQSPSNKVTEKGKDVELRCDPISGHTALYWYRQSLGQGLEFLIYFQGNSAPDKSGLPSDRFSAERTGGSVSTLTIQRTQQEDSAVYLCASSLRTGWDYGYTFGSGTRLTVV.

V gene TRBV30 combines with J gene TRBJ1-1, with D unresolved. There are 14 residues in the CDR3. The germline CDR1 and CDR2 sequences are GTSNPN and SVGIG (reference sequence). V was shortened by 2 bases and J by 0 bases, with 10 bases between the two germline ends. The CDR3 coding sequence is TGTGCCTGGAGTAAGCTAGTTTTGAACACTGAAGCTTTCTTT. This encodes CAWSKLVLNTEAFF.

This clone has only one observation. The chain links TRBV2 to TRBJ1-5, with 9 bases that match TRBD1. CDR1 is SNHLY and CDR2 is FYNNEI in the germline V gene. V was clipped by 4 bases and J by 0 bases; unmatched bases: 10. The CDR3 is made up of 18 amino acids. CDR3 loop: CASSADTGGPYSNQPQHF. As DNA, the CDR3 is TGTGCCAGCAGTGCCGATACAGGGGGCCCTTATAGCAATCAGCCCCAGCATTTT. Supplemented by reference TRBV2 and TRBJ1-5, the full variable domain reads EPEVTQTPSHQVTQMGQEVILRCVPISNHLYFYWYRQILGQKVEFLVSFYNNEISEKSEIFDDQFSVERPDGSNFTLKIRSTKLEDSAMYFCASSADTGGPYSNQPQHFGDGTRLSIL.

V is TRBV9 and J is TRBJ2-2; D gene uncertain. The germline V and J ends were trimmed by 3 bases and 0 bases, with 15 bases remaining between them. The length of the CDR3 is 17 residues. Germline CDR1 and CDR2: SGDLS and YYNGEE. CDR3 protein: CASSDPIEAPNTGELFF. CDR3 in DNA: TGTGCCAGCAGCGACCCCATAGAGGCCCCGAACACCGGGGAGCTGTTTTTT.

The chain carries TRBV30 and TRBJ1-1; D call uncertain. This CDR3 comprises 15 residues. The ends were cut back, 2 bases at V and 0 bases at J, with 13 bases in the middle. In germline, CDR1 is GTSNPN, CDR2 SVGIG (reference sequence). The CDR3 protein is CAWSPRLAMNTEAFF. For the CDR3, the DNA is TGTGCCTGGAGTCCCAGGTTGGCTATGAACACTGAAGCTTTCTTT. The full variable domain, with the rest looked up from reference TRBV30 and TRBJ1-1, is SQTIHQWPATLVQPVGSPLSLECTVEGTSNPNLYWYRQAAGRGLQLLFYSVGIGQISSEVPQNLSASRPQDRQFILSSKKLLLSDSGFYLCAWSPRLAMNTEAFFGQGTRLTVV.

The chain combines TRBV5-5 with TRBJ2-1; TRBD2 matches at 10 bases. The CDR3 contains 17 residues. Trimming removed 4 bases from V and 6 bases from J; junction bases left unmatched: 13. Germline V CDR1 and CDR2: SGHKS, YYEKEE (reference sequence). The CDR3 loop reads CASSRTSGMRLGNEQFF. CDR3 bases: TGTGCCAGCAGCCGTACTAGCGGGATGAGGTTAGGCAATGAGCAGTTCTTC.

The genes are TRBV5-6 and TRBJ1-1; TRBD1 matches at 7 bases. CDR3 size: 12 residues. CDR1 is SGHDT, CDR2 YYEEEE, per germline. V lost 0 bases, J lost 11 bases, and 4 bases stayed unmatched. The CDR3 DNA follows: TGTGCCAGCAGCTTGGGAGCAGGGGGTGCTTTCTTT. Translating gives CASSLGAGGAFF.

The J gene is TRBJ1-2, the V gene TRBV15; D perhaps matches TRBD1 (6 bases). The CDR3 is 16 amino acids. V was shortened by 1 base and J by 5 bases, with 17 bases between the two germline ends. Germline CDR1 LNHNV, CDR2 YYDKDF (reference sequence). The CDR3 spells CATSRGSGDGRYGYTF. As DNA, the CDR3 is TGTGCCACCAGCAGAGGATCAGGGGACGGACGATATGGCTACACCTTC.